These T cell receptor beta chains were read from a single sample in a study of blood T cells in healthy people across ages. TCRdb processed the 5' RACE reads anew with MiXCR; each CDR3 protein has one entry. The table records under 800,000 distinct CDR3 sequences, approximately 43% of them present only once. Sequenced: blood. The receptor source for this set is a woman between 55 and 75 years old in good health. Each CDR3 is given with its conserved first and last residue. A D gene is named only where the DNA matches it firmly. Size is omitted from some rows. Given values are once, few, many or a class for expanded clones.

>TRBD1|TRBJ2-7|.|15|TRBV5-1
TGCGCCAGCAGCGGACAGGGGACTAAAGGCGACGAGCAGTACTTC
CASSGQGTKGDEQYF
>.|TRBJ2-7|few|14|TRBV20-1
TGCAGTGCTAGCGACGGGACGAGGTTCGATGAGCAGTACTTC
CSASDGTRFDEQYF
>.|TRBJ2-5|many|13|TRBV6-2/TRBV6-3
TGTGCCAGCAGTTCTCGACGGAAAGAGACCCAGTACTTC
CASSSRRKETQYF
>.|TRBJ2-7|many|14|TRBV4-3
TGCGCCAGCAGCCAAGGCTTGGGCTCCTACGAGCAGTACTTC
CASSQGLGSYEQYF
>TRBD2|TRBJ2-5|.|15|TRBV27
TGTGCCAGCAGCCGCCCCGGACTAGCGGGAAATGAGCAGTACTTC
CASSRPGLAGNEQYF
>TRBD2|TRBJ2-1|.|16|TRBV6-5
TGTGCCAGCAGTTATAGTGCGGGGGTTTCCTACAATGAGCAGTTCTTC
CASSYSAGVSYNEQFF
>TRBD2|TRBJ2-1|.|15|TRBV12-3/TRBV12-4
TGTGCCAGCAGCTCACTAGCGGGAGGGCCGAGTGAGCAGTTCTTC
CASSSLAGGPSEQFF
>.|TRBJ2-6|.|11|TRBV9
TGTGCCAGCAGGGCCGCCAACGTCCTGACTTTC
CASRAANVLTF
>TRBD1|TRBJ2-1|.|13|TRBV10-3
TGTGCCATCAGGGGGCAGGAGGCACAGGGGGAGTTCTTC
CAIRGQEAQGEFF
>TRBD1|TRBJ1-6|.|17|TRBV20-1
TGCAGTGCTAGACCCCGGACAGGGAGTCTCTATAATTCACCCCTCCACTTT
CSARPRTGSLYNSPLHF
>TRBD2|TRBJ2-1|.|17|TRBV4-3
TGCGCCAGCAGCCAAGATCTAGTGGGAGGGCCGTGGAATGAGCAGTTCTTC
CASSQDLVGGPWNEQFF
>.|TRBJ2-1|few|15|TRBV6-2/TRBV6-3
TGTGCCAGCAGAGCCGGATGGGTTGGGTACAATGAGCAGTTCTTC
CASRAGWVGYNEQFF
>.|TRBJ1-1|.|13|TRBV20-1
TGCAGTGCTAGTGGCTCGAGTGGCAGGACGACTTTCTTT
CSASGSSGRTTFF
>.|TRBJ2-3|few|16|TRBV6-5
TGTGCCAGCGGAAATACCGACAGTTTGGGGGCAGATACGCAGTATTTT
CASGNTDSLGADTQYF
>.|TRBJ2-2|few|14|TRBV6-5
TGTGCCAGCAGACCCTACAGGGACACCGGGGAGCTGTTTTTT
CASRPYRDTGELFF
>.|TRBJ1-5|.|13|TRBV2
TGTGCCAGCAGACAGGGATGCAATCAGCCCCAGCATTTT
CASRQGCNQPQHF
>TRBD2|TRBJ2-3|.|17|TRBV11-2
TGTGCCAGCAGCTTAGGTAGGACTAGCGACCGCACAGATACGCAGTATTTT
CASSLGRTSDRTDTQYF
>.|TRBJ2-5|.|10|TRBV20-1
TGCGGCATGGTCCAAGAGACCCAGTACTTC
CGMVQETQYF
>TRBD1|TRBJ2-3|.|15|TRBV6-1
TGTGCCAGCAGTACACGACAGGGTAGGACAGATACGCAGTATTTT
CASSTRQGRTDTQYF
>.|TRBJ1-2|.|16|TRBV19
TGTGCCAGTAGTTCCTTTGGTAAGGGCGGCCCCCCTGGCTACACCTTC
CASSSFGKGGPPGYTF
>TRBD1|TRBJ2-7|many|16|TRBV5-1
TGCGCCAGCAGCCTTTTCGGGACAGCGTTATCCTACGAGCAGTACTTC
CASSLFGTALSYEQYF
>TRBD1|TRBJ2-5|many|17|TRBV6-6
TGTGCCAGCAGTTACGGGGACAGAGTGGGGTCCCGGGGGACCCAGTACTTC
CASSYGDRVGSRGTQYF
>TRBD1|TRBJ2-3|few|13|TRBV6-6
TGTGCCAGCACCCCACAGGGGACAGATACGCAGTATTTT
CASTPQGTDTQYF
>.|TRBJ2-1|.|15|TRBV7-6
TGTGCCAGCAGCAACTTAGGAAGCTCCTACAATGAGCAGTTCTTC
CASSNLGSSYNEQFF
>.|TRBJ1-1|few|13|TRBV11-1
TGTGCCAGCAGCCCTAGCGTGGAGCCTGAAGCTTTCTTT
CASSPSVEPEAFF
>TRBD1|TRBJ1-6|.|16|TRBV5-1
TGCGCCAGCAGCTCCACCGACAGGGGGCAAAATTCACCCCTCCACTTT
CASSSTDRGQNSPLHF
>.|TRBJ2-7|few|14|TRBV12-3/TRBV12-4
TGTGCCAGCAGTTTAGACCTGAGCTCCTACGAGCAGTACTTC
CASSLDLSSYEQYF
>TRBD1|TRBJ2-1|.|17|TRBV20-1
TGCAGTGCTAGAGATTGGGGGAAGACGGACAGGTTCAATGAGCAGTTCTTC
CSARDWGKTDRFNEQFF
>.|TRBJ2-5|few|14|TRBV5-1
TGCGCCAGCAGCTTCGTTTGGGGAAGGGAGACCCAGTACTTC
CASSFVWGRETQYF
>TRBD1|TRBJ1-1|.|15|TRBV6-2/TRBV6-3
TGTGCCAGCAATTTACCCGGGACAGGGCCCACTGAAGCTTTCTTT
CASNLPGTGPTEAFF
>.|TRBJ1-1|few|15|TRBV5-6
TGTGCCAGCAGCCTCATAGGGGCGGGGAACACTGAAGCTTTCTTT
CASSLIGAGNTEAFF
>.|TRBJ2-1|.|17|TRBV7-8
TGTGCCAGCAGCTTACCCCCTCCGGGAGTGGTCTACAATGAGCAGTTCTTC
CASSLPPPGVVYNEQFF
>TRBD1|TRBJ1-2|.|15|TRBV18
TGTGCCAGCTCATACGGGACAGGGGGCAACTATGGCTACACCTTC
CASSYGTGGNYGYTF
>.|TRBJ2-3|.|11|TRBV28
TGTGCCAGCATAAATTGGGATACGCAGTATTTT
CASINWDTQYF
>.|TRBJ2-3|few|14|TRBV5-1
TGCGCCAGCAGCTTGAAACTAACCACAGATACGCAGTATTTT
CASSLKLTTDTQYF
>.|TRBJ2-1|.|16|TRBV7-2
TGTGCCAGCAGGGGGGGCTCGGCGGGGGCCGAAAATGAGCAGTTCTTC
CASRGGSAGAENEQFF
>.|TRBJ1-1|.|14|TRBV3-1
TGTGCCAGCAGCCAAGGTCCCACAAACACTGAAGCTTTCTTT
CASSQGPTNTEAFF
>TRBD2|TRBJ2-3|.|15|TRBV6-2/TRBV6-3
TGTGCCAGCAGCCGAACGGGACTAGCGGGGGCCGAACAGTATTTT
CASSRTGLAGAEQYF
>.|TRBJ2-7|.|17|TRBV21-1
TGTGCCAGCAGCGCAGAAACATGTGAGGGGTTCCCCTACGAGCAGTACTTC
CASSAETCEGFPYEQYF
>.|TRBJ1-5|few|13|TRBV20-1
TGCAGTGCTAGGGGGTCTTTCAATCAGCCCCAGCATTTT
CSARGSFNQPQHF
>.|TRBJ2-3|.|16|TRBV7-2
TGTGCCAGCAGCTTAGTTTCCGGCGGGAGCACAGATACGCAGTATTTT
CASSLVSGGSTDTQYF
>TRBD1|TRBJ2-5|many|13|TRBV6-5
TGTGCCACACAAACCGGGACAGGGCGAACCCAGTACTTC
CATQTGTGRTQYF
>.|TRBJ2-7|many|14|TRBV7-9
TGTGCCAGCAGCTTGAGACAAGTTGGCGACGAGCAGTACTTC
CASSLRQVGDEQYF
>.|TRBJ2-2|.|14|TRBV6-5
TGTGCCAGCAGTTACAGTGCGGGGACCGGGGAGCTGTTTTTT
CASSYSAGTGELFF
>.|TRBJ1-5|.|13|TRBV20-1
TGCAGTGCCCCCGCGAAGTCGGGCCAGCCCCAGCATTTT
CSAPAKSGQPQHF
>.|TRBJ2-1|many|16|TRBV9
TGTGCCAGCAGCGTAGAGGGACGAGATACCTACAATGAGCAGTTCTTC
CASSVEGRDTYNEQFF
>.|TRBJ2-7|few|15|TRBV27
TGTGCCAGCAGTTCGGCAGGGAAGAGCTCCTACGAGCAGTACTTC
CASSSAGKSSYEQYF
>.|TRBJ2-1|.|13|TRBV29-1
TGCAGCGCCGAAGACAGTCGAGCCAATGAGCAGTTCTTC
CSAEDSRANEQFF
>TRBD1|TRBJ2-1|.|13|TRBV18
TGTGCCAGCTCACCTCAACAGGGGAATGAGCAGTTCTTC
CASSPQQGNEQFF
>.|TRBJ2-7|.|16|TRBV5-1
TGCGCCAGCAGCTTGGTGGATGCATACGACTCCTACGAGCAGTACTTC
CASSLVDAYDSYEQYF
>TRBD1|TRBJ2-1|many|12|TRBV7-2
TGTGCCAGCAGCTCGCTGGGACAGCTCCAGTTCTTC
CASSSLGQLQFF
>TRBD1|TRBJ2-7|few|16|TRBV14
TGTGCCAGCAGCCAAGTTGGGACAGGGCATTGGTACGAGCAGTACTTC
CASSQVGTGHWYEQYF